Each of the 3 T cell receptor beta chains below was sequenced from the same sample in a study of vaccination and CD4 T cells after COVID-19. Sequence data for DNA of cultured CD4+ T cells were generated by the Oncomine TCR Beta short-read assay. TCRdb reprocessed the PCR reads with MiXCR, giving one entry per CDR3 protein. The sample includes 13,000 or so distinct CDR3 sequences, 75% to 85% seen only once; the top ten take over 25%. Antigens for these TCRs are unknown. Treatment: roughly 11-day PBMC culture with coronavirus spike peptide pools or control peptides (ViraFEST assay). The sequencing input was CD4+ T cells from blood, cultured in vitro. These receptor sequences come from a human donor who had recovered from COVID-19.

This clonotype has a handful of counts. The genes are TRBV19 and TRBJ2-1; 10 bases fit TRBD2. The V segment lost 4 bases and the J segment 3 bases; nucleotides outside the gene matches: 6. This CDR3 comprises 16 residues. Germline assignment: CDR1 LNHDA and CDR2 SQIVND (reference sequence). The CDR3 DNA reads TGTGCCAGTAGTACCGAAACTAGCGGGGTCTACAATGAGCAGTTCTTC. Amino acid sequence: CASSTETSGVYNEQFF. Together with reference TRBV19 and TRBJ2-1, the CDR3 gives the full variable domain: DGGITQSPKYLFRKEGQNVTLSCEQNLNHDAMYWYRQDPGQGLRLIYYSQIVNDFQKGDIAEGYSVSREKKESFPLTVTSAQKNPTAFYLCASSTETSGVYNEQFFGPGTRLTVL.

The count of this clonotype is one. The gene calls are TRBV10-3 and TRBJ1-1, with 12 bases fitting TRBD1. Germline-derived CDR1 and CDR2 are ENHRY and SYGVKD. The CDR3 spans 13 residues. V was clipped by 11 bases and J by 2 bases; unmatched bases: 3. In DNA, the CDR3 is TGTGCCGGGGACAGGGGGCCAAACACTGAAGCTTTCTTT. Translating it yields CAGDRGPNTEAFF.

CDR3 DNA sequence: TGTGCCAGCAGACCAACAGGGGTCACTACCTGGGGCTACACCTTC. It specifies CASRPTGVTTWGYTF. The V and J genes are TRBV28 and TRBJ1-2, with 7 bases that match TRBD1. The germline V gene has CDR1 MDHEN and CDR2 SYDVKM. The CDR3 has 15 amino acids. Trimming removed 6 bases from V and 8 bases from J; junction bases left unmatched: 15.